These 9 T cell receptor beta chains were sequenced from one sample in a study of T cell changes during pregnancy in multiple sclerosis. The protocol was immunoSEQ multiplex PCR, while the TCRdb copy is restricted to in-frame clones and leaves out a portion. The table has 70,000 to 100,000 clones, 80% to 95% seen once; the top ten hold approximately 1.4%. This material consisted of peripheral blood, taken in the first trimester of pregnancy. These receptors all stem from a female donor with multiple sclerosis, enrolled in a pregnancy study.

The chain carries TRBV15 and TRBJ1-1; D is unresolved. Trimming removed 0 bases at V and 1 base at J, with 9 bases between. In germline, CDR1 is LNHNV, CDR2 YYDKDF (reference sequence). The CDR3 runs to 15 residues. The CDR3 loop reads CATSRDAAGNTEAFF. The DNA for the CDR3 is TGTGCCACCAGCAGAGATGCGGCCGGGAACACTGAAGCTTTCTTT.

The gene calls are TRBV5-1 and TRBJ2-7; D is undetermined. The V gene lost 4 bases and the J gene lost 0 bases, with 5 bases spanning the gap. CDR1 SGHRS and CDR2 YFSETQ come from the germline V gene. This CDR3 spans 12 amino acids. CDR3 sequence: CASSTNSYEQYF. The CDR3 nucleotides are TGCGCCAGCAGCACAAACTCCTACGAGCAGTACTTC.

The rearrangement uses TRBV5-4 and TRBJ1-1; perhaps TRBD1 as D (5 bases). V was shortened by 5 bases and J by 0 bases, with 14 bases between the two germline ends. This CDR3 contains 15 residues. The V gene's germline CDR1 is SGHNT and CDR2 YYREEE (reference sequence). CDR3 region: CASSSPGTLNTEAFF. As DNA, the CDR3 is TGTGCCAGCAGTTCCCCAGGGACTTTGAACACTGAAGCTTTCTTT.

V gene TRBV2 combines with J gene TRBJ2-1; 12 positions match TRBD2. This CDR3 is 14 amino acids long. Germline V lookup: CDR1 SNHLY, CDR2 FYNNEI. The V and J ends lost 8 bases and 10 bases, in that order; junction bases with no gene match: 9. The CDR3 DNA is TGTGCCAGCTTCGGACTAGCGGGAAAAAACGAGCAGTTCTTC. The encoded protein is CASFGLAGKNEQFF.

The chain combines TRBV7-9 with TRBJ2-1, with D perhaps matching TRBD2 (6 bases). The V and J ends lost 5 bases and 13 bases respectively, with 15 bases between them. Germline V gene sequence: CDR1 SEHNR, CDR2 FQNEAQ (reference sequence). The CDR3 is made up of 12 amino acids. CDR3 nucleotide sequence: TGTGCCAGCAGCGCCACAGCGGGTGAACAGTTCTTC. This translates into CASSATAGEQFF.

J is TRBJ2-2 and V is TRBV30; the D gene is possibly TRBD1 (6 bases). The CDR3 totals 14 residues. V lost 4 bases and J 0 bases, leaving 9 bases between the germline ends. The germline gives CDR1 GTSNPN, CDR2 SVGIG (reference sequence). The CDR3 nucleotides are TGTGCCTGGACCGGGACAACGAACACCGGGGAGCTGTTTTTT. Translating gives CAWTGTTNTGELFF.

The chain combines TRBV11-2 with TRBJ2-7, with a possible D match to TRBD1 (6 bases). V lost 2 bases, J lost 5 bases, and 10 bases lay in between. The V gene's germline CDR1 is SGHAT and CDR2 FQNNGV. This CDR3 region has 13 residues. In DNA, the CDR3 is TGTGCCAGCAGCTTAAGAAACAGGGACGAGCAGTACTTC. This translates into CASSLRNRDEQYF.

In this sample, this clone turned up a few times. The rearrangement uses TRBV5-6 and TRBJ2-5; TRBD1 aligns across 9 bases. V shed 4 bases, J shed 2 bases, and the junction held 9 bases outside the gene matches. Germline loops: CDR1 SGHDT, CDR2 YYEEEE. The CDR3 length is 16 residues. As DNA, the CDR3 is TGTGCCAGCAGCCCGGAACAGGGGGCCCCACAAGAGACCCAGTACTTC. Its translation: CASSPEQGAPQETQYF.

The CDR3 DNA follows: TGTGCCAGCAGCTCAGTACCGAAAGGACAGCACTACGAGCAGTACTTC. Protein: CASSSVPKGQHYEQYF. The gene calls are TRBV11-2 and TRBJ2-7, with D perhaps matching TRBD1 (6 bases). There are 16 residues in the CDR3. Trimming pared 4 bases from V and 3 bases from J, leaving 19 bases between. Germline assignment: CDR1 SGHAT and CDR2 FQNNGV.